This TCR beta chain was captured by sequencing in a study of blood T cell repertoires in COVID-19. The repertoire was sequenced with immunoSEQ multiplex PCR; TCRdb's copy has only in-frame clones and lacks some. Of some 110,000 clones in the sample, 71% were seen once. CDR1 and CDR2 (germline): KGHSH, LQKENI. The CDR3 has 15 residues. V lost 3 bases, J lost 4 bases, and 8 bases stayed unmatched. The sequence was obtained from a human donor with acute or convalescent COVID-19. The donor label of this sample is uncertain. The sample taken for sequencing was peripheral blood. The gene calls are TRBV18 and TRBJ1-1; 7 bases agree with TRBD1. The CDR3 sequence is CASSPNTGVGTEAFF. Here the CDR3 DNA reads TGTGCCAGCTCACCCAATACAGGGGTGGGCACTGAAGCTTTCTTT. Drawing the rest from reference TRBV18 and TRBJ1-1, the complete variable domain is NAGVMQNPRHLVRRRGQEARLRCSPMKGHSHVYWYRQLPEEGLKFMVYLQKENIIDESGMPKERFSAEFPKEGPSILRIQQVVRGDSAAYFCASSPNTGVGTEAFFGQGTRLTVV.